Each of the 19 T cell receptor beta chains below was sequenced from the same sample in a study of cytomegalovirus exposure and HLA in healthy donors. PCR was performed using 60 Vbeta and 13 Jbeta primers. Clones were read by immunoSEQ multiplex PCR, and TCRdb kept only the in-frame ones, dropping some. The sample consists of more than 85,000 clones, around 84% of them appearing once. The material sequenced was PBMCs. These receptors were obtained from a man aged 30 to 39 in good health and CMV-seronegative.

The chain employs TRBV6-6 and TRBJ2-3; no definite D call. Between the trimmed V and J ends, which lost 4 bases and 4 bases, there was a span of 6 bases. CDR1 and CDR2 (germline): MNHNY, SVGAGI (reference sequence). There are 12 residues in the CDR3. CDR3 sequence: CASSSLSDTQYF. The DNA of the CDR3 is TGTGCCAGCAGTTCCCTATCAGATACGCAGTATTTT.

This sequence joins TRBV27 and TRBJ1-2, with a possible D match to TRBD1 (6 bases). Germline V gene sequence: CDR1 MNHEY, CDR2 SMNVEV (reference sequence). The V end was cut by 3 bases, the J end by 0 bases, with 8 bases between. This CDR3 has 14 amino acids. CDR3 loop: CASSFRTANYGYTF. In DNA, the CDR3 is TGTGCCAGCAGTTTTCGGACAGCTAACTATGGCTACACCTTC.

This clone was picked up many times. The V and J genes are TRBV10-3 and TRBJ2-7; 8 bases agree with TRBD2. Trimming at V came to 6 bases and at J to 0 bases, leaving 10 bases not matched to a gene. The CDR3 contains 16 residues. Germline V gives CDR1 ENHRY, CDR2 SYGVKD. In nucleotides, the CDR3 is TGTGCCATCAGACCCAATTCGGCGGGGGGCTCCTACGAGCAGTACTTC. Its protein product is CAIRPNSAGGSYEQYF.

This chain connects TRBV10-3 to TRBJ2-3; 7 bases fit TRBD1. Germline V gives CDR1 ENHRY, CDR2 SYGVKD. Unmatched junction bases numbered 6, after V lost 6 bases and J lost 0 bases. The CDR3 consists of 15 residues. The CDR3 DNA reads TGTGCCATCAGACCTGGACAGGTGAGCACAGATACGCAGTATTTT. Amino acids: CAIRPGQVSTDTQYF.

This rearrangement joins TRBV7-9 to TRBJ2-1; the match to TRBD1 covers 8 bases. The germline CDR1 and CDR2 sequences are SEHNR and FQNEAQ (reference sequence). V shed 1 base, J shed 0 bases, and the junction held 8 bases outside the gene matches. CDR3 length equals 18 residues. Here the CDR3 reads CASSLVGTGTSSYNEQFF. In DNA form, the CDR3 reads TGTGCCAGCAGCTTAGTAGGGACAGGAACAAGCTCCTACAATGAGCAGTTCTTC.

The DNA of the CDR3 is TGTGCCAGAAGCTCTAGACAGCCCTATAGCAATCAGCCCCAGCATTTT. Protein sequence: CARSSRQPYSNQPQHF. The chain joins TRBV5-3 to TRBJ1-5, with D possibly TRBD1 on 5 matching bases. TRBV5-3 counts as an open reading frame of uncertain function. The CDR3 sequence is 16 residues long. Trimming shortened V by 3 bases and J by 0 bases, and 13 bases separated the two germline ends.

The CDR3, as DNA: TGCAGCGTTGACGGGACAGGGATATTTGGGACCCAGTACTTC. Translation gives CSVDGTGIFGTQYF. This rearrangement joins TRBV29-1 to TRBJ2-5, with TRBD1 matching over 9 bases. V lost 3 bases to trimming and J lost 7 bases; unmatched junction nucleotides: 9. Germline V CDR1 and CDR2: SQVTM, ANQGSEA. The CDR3 is made up of 14 amino acids.

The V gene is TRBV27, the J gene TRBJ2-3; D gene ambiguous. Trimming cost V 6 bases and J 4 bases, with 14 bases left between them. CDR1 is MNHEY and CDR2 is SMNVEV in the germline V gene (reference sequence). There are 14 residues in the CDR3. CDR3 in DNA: TGTGCCAGCAGACCCCACGCAGCGCCAGATACGCAGTATTTT. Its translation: CASRPHAAPDTQYF.

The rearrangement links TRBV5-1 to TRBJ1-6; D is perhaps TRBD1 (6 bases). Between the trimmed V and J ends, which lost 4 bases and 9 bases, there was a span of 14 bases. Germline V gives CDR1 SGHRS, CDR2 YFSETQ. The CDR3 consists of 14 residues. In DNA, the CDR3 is TGCGCCAGCAGCCCTGAGGGGGGGAGTTCACCCCTCCACTTT. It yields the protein CASSPEGGSSPLHF.

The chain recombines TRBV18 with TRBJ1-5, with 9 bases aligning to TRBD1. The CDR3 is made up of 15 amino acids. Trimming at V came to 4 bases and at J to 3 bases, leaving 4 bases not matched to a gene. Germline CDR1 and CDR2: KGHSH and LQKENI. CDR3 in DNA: TGTGCCAGCTCACTGGGACAGGGTTACAATCAGCCCCAGCATTTT. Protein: CASSLGQGYNQPQHF.

CDR3 loop: CASSSFSSGISDTQYF. In nucleotides, the CDR3 is TGTGCCAGCAGCTCCTTCTCTAGCGGGATTTCAGATACGCAGTATTTT. The V gene is TRBV5-6, the J gene TRBJ2-3; 9 nucleotides match TRBD2. The CDR3 totals 16 residues. The V gene end was trimmed by 3 bases and the J gene end by 4 bases; junction bases not matched to a gene: 9. Germline CDR1 and CDR2: SGHDT and YYEEEE.

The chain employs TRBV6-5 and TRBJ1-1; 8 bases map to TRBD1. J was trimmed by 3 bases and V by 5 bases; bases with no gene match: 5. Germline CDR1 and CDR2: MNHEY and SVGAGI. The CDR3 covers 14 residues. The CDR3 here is CASSATTGDTEAFF. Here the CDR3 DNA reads TGTGCCAGCAGTGCGACGACAGGGGACACTGAAGCTTTCTTT.

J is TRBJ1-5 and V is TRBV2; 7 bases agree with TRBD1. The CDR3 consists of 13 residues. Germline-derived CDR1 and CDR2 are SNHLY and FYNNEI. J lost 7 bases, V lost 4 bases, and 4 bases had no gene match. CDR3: CASSGGRGQPQHF. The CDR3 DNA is TGTGCCAGCAGTGGGGGCAGGGGGCAGCCCCAGCATTTT.

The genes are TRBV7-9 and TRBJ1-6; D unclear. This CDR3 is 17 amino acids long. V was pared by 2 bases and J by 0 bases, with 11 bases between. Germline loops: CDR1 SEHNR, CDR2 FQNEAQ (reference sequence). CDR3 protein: CASSLKAQSSYNSPLHF. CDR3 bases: TGTGCCAGCAGCTTAAAGGCACAGAGCTCCTATAATTCACCCCTCCACTTT. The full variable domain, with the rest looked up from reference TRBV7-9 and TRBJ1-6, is DTGVSQNPRHKITKRGQNVTFRCDPISEHNRLYWYRQTLGQGPEFLTYFQNEAQLEKSRLLSDRFSAERPKGSFSTLEIQRTEQGDSAMYLCASSLKAQSSYNSPLHFGNGTRLTVT.

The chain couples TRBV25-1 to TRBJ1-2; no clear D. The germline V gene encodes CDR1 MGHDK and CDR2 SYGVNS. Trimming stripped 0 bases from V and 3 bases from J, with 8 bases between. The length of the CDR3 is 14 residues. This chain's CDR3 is CASSEYQEYYGYTF. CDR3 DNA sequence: TGTGCCAGCAGTGAATACCAGGAATACTATGGCTACACCTTC.

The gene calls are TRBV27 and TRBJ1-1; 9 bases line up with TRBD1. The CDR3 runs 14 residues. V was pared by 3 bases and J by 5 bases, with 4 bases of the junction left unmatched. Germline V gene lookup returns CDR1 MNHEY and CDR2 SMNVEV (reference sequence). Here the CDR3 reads CASSFRTGATEAFF. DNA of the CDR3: TGTGCCAGCAGTTTCCGGACAGGGGCTACTGAAGCTTTCTTT.

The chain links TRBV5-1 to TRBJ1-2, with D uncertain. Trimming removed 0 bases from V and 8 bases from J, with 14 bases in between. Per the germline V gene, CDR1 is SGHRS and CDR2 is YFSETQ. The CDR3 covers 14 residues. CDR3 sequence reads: CASSLASGMRGYTF. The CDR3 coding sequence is TGCGCCAGCAGCTTGGCCTCGGGGATGCGGGGCTACACCTTC.

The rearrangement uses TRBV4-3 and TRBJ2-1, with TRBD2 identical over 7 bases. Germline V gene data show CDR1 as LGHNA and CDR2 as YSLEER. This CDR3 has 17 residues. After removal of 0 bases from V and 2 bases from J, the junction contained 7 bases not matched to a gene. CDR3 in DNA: TGCGCCAGCAGCCAAGAAGAGCTAGCGGAGACCTACAATGAGCAGTTCTTC. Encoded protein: CASSQEELAETYNEQFF.

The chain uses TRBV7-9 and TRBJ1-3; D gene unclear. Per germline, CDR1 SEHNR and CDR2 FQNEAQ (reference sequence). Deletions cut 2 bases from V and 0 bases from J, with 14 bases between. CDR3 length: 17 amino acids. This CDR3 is CASSLYVSAVSGNTIYF. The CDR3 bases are TGTGCCAGCAGCTTATACGTATCAGCGGTCTCTGGAAACACCATATATTTT.